This is a list of T cell receptor beta chains from one sample in a study of human T cells and chemical hapten exposure. TCRdb re-called the RACE reads with MiXCR, one entry per CDR3 protein. The profile covers some 70,000 distinct CDR3 sequences, with about a tenth appearing a single time and roughly 7% taken by the ten largest. The sample was whole blood, taken in connection with sensitization to the hapten diphenylcyclopropenone (DPC). All receptors come from a woman aged 45-59 years with alopecia areata. Some clones in this sample may be carry-over from other donors' samples. Both conserved end residues are part of each CDR3. D genes are given only for firm matches. Some rows mark clone size as missing; the rest say once, few, many or name a class of expanded clone.

- TRBJ1-3 - TRBV19 CASSIVVSSGNTIYF TGTGCCAGTAGTATCGTCGTTAGCTCTGGAAACACCATATATTTT
- TRBJ2-1 few TRBV24-1 CATSDSQGAGGNEQFF TGTGCCACCAGTGATTCCCAGGGGGCGGGAGGGAATGAGCAGTTCTTC
TRBD2 TRBJ2-1 many TRBV10-2 CASSPGTSGQFF TGCGCCAGCAGTCCCGGGACTAGCGGGCAGTTCTTC
- TRBJ2-7 many TRBV6-5 CASSTPRSYEQYF TGTGCCAGCAGTACTCCCCGTTCGTACGAGCAGTACTTC
TRBD1 TRBJ2-1 many TRBV3-1 CASSQGGQGGNEQFF TGTGCCAGCAGCCAAGGCGGACAGGGGGGCAATGAGCAGTTCTTC
TRBD2 TRBJ2-7 - TRBV20-1 CSASSWAGDEQYF TGCAGTGCTAGTAGCTGGGCGGGGGACGAGCAGTACTTC
TRBD2 TRBJ2-1 many TRBV20-1 CSATAGWEGTNEQFF TGCAGTGCAACCGCCGGGTGGGAGGGGACGAATGAGCAGTTCTTC
- TRBJ2-3 many TRBV12-3/TRBV12-4 CASSLGDSTDTQYF TGTGCCAGCAGTTTAGGGGACAGCACAGATACGCAGTATTTT
- TRBJ1-3 many TRBV20-1 CSARGGRGFGNTIYF TGCAGTGCTAGAGGCGGGAGGGGCTTCGGAAACACCATATATTTT
- TRBJ1-5 few TRBV6-2/TRBV6-3 CASSYSRVGNNQPQHF TGTGCCAGCAGTTACTCCAGGGTTGGGAACAATCAGCCCCAGCATTTT
- TRBJ1-4 - TRBV3-1 CASSSPVEKLFF TGTGCCAGCAGCTCGCCCGTGGAAAAACTGTTTTTT
- TRBJ1-1 - TRBV12-3/TRBV12-4 CASSSQGWDTEAFF TGTGCCAGCAGTTCCCAGGGTTGGGACACTGAAGCTTTCTTT
TRBD2 TRBJ2-5 - TRBV5-1 CASSRSGTSGRIAKETQYF TGCGCCAGCAGTCGCTCCGGGACTAGCGGGAGGATCGCCAAAGAGACCCAGTACTTC
TRBD2 TRBJ2-3 - TRBV28 CASSLNGADNSGNPSLGTDTQYF TGTGCCAGCAGTTTAAATGGTGCGGATAATAGCGGGAACCCTTCCCTCGGCACAGATACGCAGTATTTT
- TRBJ1-2 many TRBV20-1 CSASITRDWGYTF TGCAGTGCTAGCATCACCCGGGACTGGGGCTACACCTTC
TRBD2 TRBJ2-7 many TRBV9 CASSVLAGASWEQYF TGTGCCAGCAGCGTACTAGCGGGAGCCTCCTGGGAGCAGTACTTC
- TRBJ2-3 many TRBV5-1 CASSSPDIRTDTQYF TGCGCCAGCAGCTCTCCCGACATTCGCACAGATACGCAGTATTTT
TRBD1 TRBJ2-7 many TRBV29-1 CSVSPRTGNYEQYF TGCAGCGTTTCCCCCAGGACAGGGAATTACGAGCAGTACTTC
- TRBJ2-3 - TRBV15 CATSRDPSASTDTQYF TGTGCCACCAGCAGAGATCCTAGCGCAAGCACAGATACGCAGTATTTT
- TRBJ2-1 many TRBV29-1 CSVVAFLNEQFF TGCAGCGTTGTTGCATTTCTCAATGAGCAGTTCTTC
- TRBJ2-1 many TRBV11-2 CASSPIERAFFNEQFF TGTGCCAGCAGCCCCATAGAGAGGGCCTTTTTCAATGAGCAGTTCTTC
TRBD2 TRBJ2-7 many TRBV12-3/TRBV12-4 CASSLFDAGGYEQYF TGTGCCAGCAGCCTCTTTGACGCGGGAGGGTACGAGCAGTACTTC
- TRBJ1-3 few TRBV11-2 CASSLYDRPGNTIYF TGTGCCAGCAGCTTATACGACAGGCCTGGAAACACCATATATTTT
- TRBJ1-5 - TRBV3-1 CASSQSGTFSNQPQHF TGTGCCAGCAGCCAATCGGGGACGTTTAGCAATCAGCCCCAGCATTTT
TRBD1 TRBJ1-1 - TRBV9 CASSATQGAIKNSEAFF TGTGCCAGCAGCGCTACACAGGGGGCCATCAAAAACTCTGAAGCTTTCTTT
TRBD1 TRBJ2-4 many TRBV7-9 CASSSSSGGVRTKNIQYF TGTGCCAGCAGCTCATCCTCAGGGGGCGTGAGGACCAAAAACATTCAGTACTTC
- TRBJ2-5 many TRBV20-1 CSATLRRGRYQETQYF TGCAGTGCTACCCTGAGACGGGGCAGATACCAAGAGACCCAGTACTTC
TRBD2 TRBJ2-1 - TRBV12-3/TRBV12-4 CASISLSGDYNEQFF TGTGCCAGTATTTCGCTTAGCGGGGATTACAATGAGCAGTTCTTC
TRBD1 TRBJ1-5 many TRBV28 CASNLVGTALNQPQHF TGTGCCAGCAACCTGGTGGGGACAGCCCTTAATCAGCCCCAGCATTTT
- TRBJ2-7 many TRBV19 CASSMGGLANEQYF TGTGCCAGTAGTATGGGGGGACTCGCGAACGAGCAGTACTTC
- TRBJ1-2 - TRBV7-9 CASSLAGNLGYGYTF TGTGCCAGCAGCTTAGCGGGCAACCTGGGCTATGGCTACACCTTC
TRBD1 TRBJ1-5 many TRBV6-6 CASSYSSSRQGARSNQPQHF TGTGCCAGCAGTTACTCGAGTAGTCGGCAGGGGGCGCGCAGCAATCAGCCCCAGCATTTT
TRBD2 TRBJ2-7 many TRBV10-2 CASSVRGLAGGVPYEQYF TGCGCCAGCAGTGTTAGAGGACTAGCGGGAGGTGTTCCCTACGAGCAGTACTTC
- TRBJ2-7 many TRBV30 CAWSEGNYEQYF TGTGCCTGGAGCGAGGGGAACTACGAGCAGTACTTC
- TRBJ2-2 many TRBV29-1 CSVGRQVTGELFF TGCAGCGTTGGGCGACAGGTGACCGGGGAGCTGTTTTTT
- TRBJ2-1 few TRBV20-1 CSARPGSSYNEQFF TGCAGTGCTAGACCCGGGAGCTCCTACAATGAGCAGTTCTTC
- TRBJ1-1 many TRBV12-3/TRBV12-4 CASRRQEATEAFF TGTGCCAGCAGGCGACAGGAGGCCACTGAAGCTTTCTTT
TRBD1 TRBJ1-3 many TRBV29-1 CSVVTGAVGNTIYF TGCAGCGTTGTGACAGGGGCAGTTGGAAACACCATATATTTT
- TRBJ2-2 - TRBV11-3 CASSLSFPNTGELFF TGTGCCAGCAGCTTAAGCTTTCCGAACACCGGGGAGCTGTTTTTT
- TRBJ2-1 many TRBV6-6 CASSPFSGSSYNEQFF TGTGCCAGCAGTCCGTTTAGCGGATCCTCCTACAATGAGCAGTTCTTC
- TRBJ1-5 many TRBV27 CASSTRGYDQPQHF TGTGCCAGCAGTACTCGAGGGTATGATCAGCCCCAGCATTTT
TRBD1 TRBJ2-3 many TRBV5-1 CASRPGQGATTDTQYF TGCGCCAGCAGACCCGGACAGGGGGCAACGACAGATACGCAGTATTTT
- TRBJ2-2 once TRBV9 CASSVEIGELFF TGTGCCAGCAGCGTAGAAATCGGGGAGCTGTTTTTT
TRBD2 TRBJ2-1 many TRBV19 CASSIEGLTEQFF TGTGCCAGTAGTATAGAGGGACTAACCGAGCAGTTCTTC
- TRBJ1-2 many TRBV10-1 CASKKDIANYGYTF TGCGCCAGCAAAAAAGACATAGCTAACTATGGCTACACCTTC
TRBD2 TRBJ2-7 many TRBV29-1 CSTRTSGSYEQYF TGCAGCACCCGGACTAGCGGCTCCTACGAGCAGTACTTC
- TRBJ1-5 few TRBV6-2/TRBV6-3 CASSSEGHQQPQHF TGTGCCAGCAGCTCCGAGGGACACCAGCAGCCCCAGCATTTT
- TRBJ1-5 many TRBV11-3 CASSPLNQPQHF TGTGCCAGCAGCCCACTAAATCAGCCCCAGCATTTT
- TRBJ1-5 many TRBV6-6 CASSYGAGARNQPQHF TGTGCCAGCAGTTACGGGGCGGGGGCCCGAAATCAGCCCCAGCATTTT
TRBD2 TRBJ2-1 many TRBV29-1 CSVEDSTSVPYNEQFF TGCAGCGTTGAAGATTCCACTAGCGTACCCTACAATGAGCAGTTCTTC
- TRBJ2-3 few TRBV10-2 CASREMQSTDTQYF TGCGCCAGCAGAGAGATGCAGTCCACAGATACGCAGTATTTT
TRBD1 TRBJ1-1 - TRBV25-1 CASKGGTVNTEAFF TGTGCCAGCAAGGGCGGGACAGTGAACACTGAAGCTTTCTTT
TRBD1 TRBJ2-7 - TRBV9 CASSVGGQGFLEQYF TGTGCCAGCAGCGTAGGTGGACAGGGCTTCTTGGAGCAGTACTTC
- TRBJ1-4 - TRBV12-3/TRBV12-4 CASRLRATNEKLFF TGTGCCAGCAGGCTAAGGGCAACTAATGAAAAACTGTTTTTT
TRBD1 TRBJ1-1 few TRBV29-1 CSVEGQGMNTEAFF TGCAGCGTTGAAGGACAGGGGATGAACACTGAAGCTTTCTTT
TRBD1 TRBJ1-1 few TRBV12-3/TRBV12-4 CASSLGQGRGNTEAFF TGTGCCAGCAGTTTAGGACAGGGCAGGGGGAACACTGAAGCTTTCTTT
TRBD1 TRBJ1-2 - TRBV30 CAWGRGQAINYGYTF TGTGCCTGGGGAAGGGGACAGGCAATTAACTATGGCTACACCTTC
- TRBJ2-2 many TRBV12-3/TRBV12-4 CASSHRGNTGELFF TGTGCCAGCAGTCACCGAGGGAACACCGGGGAGCTGTTTTTT
- TRBJ2-1 - TRBV20-1 CSARGWSYNEQFF TGCAGTGCTAGAGGGTGGAGCTACAATGAGCAGTTCTTC